This TCR beta chain was recorded in a study of blood T cells in healthy people across ages. Study conclusions and caveats: Older age went with lower TCR beta diversity per million T cells, in a roughly linear way. Diversity was higher, and naive CD4+ cells more numerous, in long-lived donors than in aged donors.

Regarding this clonotype: The antigen is not known.

Germline V gene sequence: CDR1 LGHDT, CDR2 YNNKEL (reference sequence). The ends lost 1 base at V and 6 bases at J; junction bases unmatched: 6. The CDR3 has 15 residues. Primed by a sample-barcoded 5' primer and a J-beta primer mix, a second PCR proceeded for about 6 to 11 cycles. TCRdb reprocessed the 5' RACE reads with MiXCR, giving one entry per CDR3 protein. Altogether 1.2 million to 1.5 million distinct CDR3 sequences are present, roughly 64% being singletons, with the ten largest covering 5% to 7%. The genes are TRBV3-1 and TRBJ2-5; 9 bases align to TRBD1. The sequence derives from a man between 18 and 29 years old in good health. Sequenced material: blood. The CDR3 spells CASSQVGTGQKTQYF. The CDR3 region has the DNA TGTGCCAGCAGCCAAGTGGGGACAGGGCAAAAGACCCAGTACTTC.